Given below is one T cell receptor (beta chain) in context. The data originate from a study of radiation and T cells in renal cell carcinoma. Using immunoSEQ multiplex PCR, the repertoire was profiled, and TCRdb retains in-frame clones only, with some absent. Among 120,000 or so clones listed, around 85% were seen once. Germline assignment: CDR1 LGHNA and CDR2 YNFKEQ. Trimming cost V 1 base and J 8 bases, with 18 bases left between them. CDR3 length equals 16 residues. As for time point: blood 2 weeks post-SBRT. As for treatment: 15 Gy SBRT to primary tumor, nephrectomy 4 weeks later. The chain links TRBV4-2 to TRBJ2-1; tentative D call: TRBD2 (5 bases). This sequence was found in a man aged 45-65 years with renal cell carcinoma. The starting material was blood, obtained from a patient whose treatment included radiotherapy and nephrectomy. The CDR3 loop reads CASSQGITRTVHEQFF. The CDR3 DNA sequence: TGTGCCAGCAGCCAAGGTATAACTCGGACTGTCCATGAGCAGTTCTTC.